The clone carrying this TCR beta chain was seen repeatedly, ten times or more. Its antigen remains unknown. The read falls 3 residues short of the CDR3 end, and the missing part is taken from the germline J gene. This record comes from a study of T cell clonality in common variable immunodeficiency. Whole-study results and caveats: Repertoire-complication correlations in CVID were limited by patient heterogeneity. Reportedly, TCR beta sequences from common variable immunodeficiency showed fewer deletions and N-nucleotide insertions. What drives increased CVID clonality needs T cell subpopulation sequencing.

Clones were read by immunoSEQ multiplex PCR, and TCRdb kept only the in-frame ones, dropping some. This sample carries 35,000 or so clones, none of them present only once. The ends were cut back, 1 base at V and 2 bases at J, with 5 bases in the middle. Germline loops: CDR1 LGHNA, CDR2 YNFKEQ. The CDR3 sequence is 13 residues long. The chain combines TRBV4-2 with TRBJ1-1, with D uncertain. Sequencing was done on a sample of peripheral blood mononuclear cells. This TCR was recovered from a person aged 18 to 75 in good health. The covered CDR3 bases are TGTGCCAGCAGCCAAGTGGCAAACACTGAA. Amino acids: CASSQVANTE. The whole CDR3 sequence is CASSQVANTEAFF.